The 10 T cell receptor beta chains reported below all come from one sample, sequenced in a study of T cells in Graves' hyperthyroidism and ophthalmopathy. Using RNA transcripts as the source, TCR beta CDR3 regions were amplified. TCR CDR3 regions were first amplified by RT-PCR with HTBI primers. TCRdb used MiXCR to reprocess the multiplex PCR reads, holding one entry per CDR3 protein. Here the sample spans some 300,000 distinct CDR3 sequences, about 13% being singletons. Sequencing was carried out using blood. Receptors originate from a woman aged 40 to 49 with Graves' hyperthyroidism.

This clonotype was detected many times. This chain joins TRBV24-1 and TRBJ2-7; TRBD2 is a possible D gene (6 bases). This CDR3 has 14 amino acids. Trimming removed 4 bases at V and 2 bases at J, with 11 bases between. Germline CDR1 and CDR2: KGHDR and SFDVKD. CDR3 coding DNA: TGTGCCACCAGTGAAGGGTCTAGCGCCTACGAGCAGTACTTC. Protein product: CATSEGSSAYEQYF.

This chain links TRBV19 with TRBJ1-2, with 8 bases aligning to TRBD1. The CDR3 totals 16 residues. After removal of 6 bases from V and 3 bases from J, the junction contained 12 bases not matched to a gene. In germline, CDR1 is LNHDA, CDR2 SQIVND (reference sequence). The CDR3 sequence: CASRLRMGQEDYGYTF. The DNA of the CDR3 is TGTGCCAGTAGATTACGTATGGGACAGGAGGACTATGGCTACACCTTC. The full variable domain, with the rest looked up from reference TRBV19 and TRBJ1-2, is DGGITQSPKYLFRKEGQNVTLSCEQNLNHDAMYWYRQDPGQGLRLIYYSQIVNDFQKGDIAEGYSVSREKKESFPLTVTSAQKNPTAFYLCASRLRMGQEDYGYTFGSGTRLTVV.

Ten or more counts support this clonotype. The chain links TRBV27 to TRBJ2-7; TRBD1 matches at 7 bases. CDR3 length: 16 residues. With 4 bases clipped from V and 0 bases from J, the junction kept 9 bases outside the gene matches. Per germline, CDR1 MNHEY and CDR2 SMNVEV (reference sequence). In DNA, the CDR3 is TGTGCCAGCAGTTCCACCGACAGGGCCTTCTCCTACGAGCAGTACTTC. Residues: CASSSTDRAFSYEQYF.

This clonotype showed up many times. V gene TRBV20-1 combines with J gene TRBJ1-1, with D possibly being TRBD1 (5 bases). In germline, CDR1 is DFQATT, CDR2 SNEGSKA (reference sequence). The V end lost 4 bases, the J end lost 3 bases, and 12 bases lay between the germline ends. This CDR3 is 13 amino acids long. The CDR3 region is CSAIGQGYTEAFF. The DNA for the CDR3 is TGCAGTGCTATCGGCCAGGGTTACACTGAAGCTTTCTTT.

This clonotype has ten or more counts. The CDR3 DNA reads TGTGCCACCAGTGCTCCACCGGGACTAGCGGGAACAGATACGCAGTATTTT. Translating gives CATSAPPGLAGTDTQYF. This chain uses TRBV24-1 with TRBJ2-3; TRBD2 matches 13 bases. CDR1 and CDR2 from the germline V gene are KGHDR and SFDVKD. The CDR3 sequence is 17 residues long. V shed 5 bases and J 3 bases; nucleotides not matched to a gene: 7.

Many counts were recorded for this clonotype. The chain couples TRBV7-9 to TRBJ2-1; 12 positions match TRBD2. Germline CDR1 SEHNR, CDR2 FQNEAQ (reference sequence). The trim removed 4 bases at V and 3 bases at J, leaving 1 base unmatched. This CDR3 has 15 amino acids. The CDR3 region is CASSWTSGNYNEQFF. CDR3 coding DNA: TGTGCCAGCAGCTGGACTAGCGGGAACTACAATGAGCAGTTCTTC.

This clonotype has at least ten counts. CDR3 protein: CASRQDRVGEQYF. The CDR3 bases are TGTGCCAGCAGACAGGACAGGGTAGGGGAGCAGTACTTC. This chain connects TRBV7-6 to TRBJ2-7; 8 positions agree with TRBD1. CDR1 is SGHVS, CDR2 FNYEAQ, per germline. The CDR3 consists of 13 residues. V lost 6 bases, J lost 7 bases, and 8 bases stayed unmatched.

V gene TRBV19 combines with J gene TRBJ1-5; 7 bases line up with TRBD1. This CDR3 comprises 15 residues. V lost 7 bases, J lost 4 bases, and 10 bases stayed unmatched. Germline CDR1 and CDR2: LNHDA and SQIVND (reference sequence). CDR3 region: CASTLGTAFNQPQHF. Written as DNA, the CDR3 is TGTGCCAGTACCCTGGGGACAGCCTTTAATCAGCCCCAGCATTTT.

In its sample, this clonotype was seen many times. The chain employs TRBV6-1 and TRBJ2-1; D not certain. Germline CDR1 MNHNS, CDR2 SASEGT. This CDR3 region has 15 residues. Trimming took 3 bases from V and 3 from J, leaving 12 bases between them. The CDR3 reads CASSDPRRLYNEQFF. The DNA of the CDR3 is TGTGCCAGCAGTGACCCCCGTCGCCTCTACAATGAGCAGTTCTTC.

Only a few counts were recorded for this clonotype. J is TRBJ2-3 and V is TRBV9, with a possible D match to TRBD2 (5 bases). The CDR3 extends over 15 amino acids. The germline V gene encodes CDR1 SGDLS and CDR2 YYNGEE. The V and J ends lost 4 bases and 1 base respectively, with 13 bases between them. In DNA, the CDR3 is TGTGCCAGCAGCCCCCGTCTCGGGGGCACAGATACGCAGTATTTT. It codes for CASSPRLGGTDTQYF.